This TCR beta chain emerged from a study of graft-versus-host responses after intestinal transplantation. The CDR3 has 13 amino acids. V shed 11 bases and J shed 10 bases, with 23 bases lying between them. CDR1 and CDR2 (germline): SNHLY, FYNNEI. Using immunoSEQ multiplex PCR, the repertoire was profiled, and TCRdb retains in-frame clones only, with some absent. The table has about 120,000 clones, over 85% seen once. In the case of this clone: Its antigen is undetermined.

The input for sequencing was unstimulated CD8+ T cells sorted from spleen or lymph node cells, taken before intestinal transplant. The chain joins TRBV2 to TRBJ1-2; perhaps TRBD1 as D (6 bases). The sequence was collected from a human donor who received an intestinal transplant. CDR3 DNA sequence: TGTGCCCTCCAAAGGCACCCACAGGGAAACTACACCTTC. Its translation: CALQRHPQGNYTF.